This T cell receptor (beta chain) stems from a study of vaccination and CD4 T cells after COVID-19. For the study at large: Following dose two, a median approximately 74 days (range 14 to 241) passed before post-vaccine samples were taken. A CEFX pool, an HIV-1 Nef pool, or no peptide went to control cultures.

The Oncomine TCR Beta short-read assay sequenced DNA from cultured CD4+ T cells. TCRdb analysed the PCR reads with MiXCR anew, one entry per CDR3 protein. The repertoire holds around 17,000 distinct CDR3 sequences, with 55% as singletons. Treatment given: 10-day PBMC culture with coronavirus spike peptide pools or control peptides (ViraFEST assay). ViraFEST enlarged antigen-specific T cell populations with peptide pools and afterwards sequenced TCRs. As concerns this clonotype: The target antigen is unknown.

The sample taken for sequencing was CD4+ T cells from blood, cultured in vitro. The sequence derives from a human donor who had recovered from COVID-19.

As DNA, the CDR3 is TGTGCCAGCAGTTACGATAGAGGGGGCTTGGGCACTGAAGCTTTCTTT. It yields the protein CASSYDRGGLGTEAFF. V is TRBV6-5 and J is TRBJ1-1, with 7 nucleotides matching TRBD1. CDR3 length equals 16 residues. Germline CDR1 is MNHEY and CDR2 is SVGAGI. J was trimmed by 4 bases and V by 2 bases; bases with no gene match: 10.